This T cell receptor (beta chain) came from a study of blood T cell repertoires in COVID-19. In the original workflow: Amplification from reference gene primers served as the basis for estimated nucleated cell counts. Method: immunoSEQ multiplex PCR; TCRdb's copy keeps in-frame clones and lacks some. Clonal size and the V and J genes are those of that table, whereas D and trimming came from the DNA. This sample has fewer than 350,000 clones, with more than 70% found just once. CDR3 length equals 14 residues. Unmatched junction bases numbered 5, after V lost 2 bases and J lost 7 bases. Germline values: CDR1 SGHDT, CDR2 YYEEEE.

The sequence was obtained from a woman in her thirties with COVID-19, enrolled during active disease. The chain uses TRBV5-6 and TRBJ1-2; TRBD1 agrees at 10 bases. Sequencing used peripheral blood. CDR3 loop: CASSFDRGLSGYTF. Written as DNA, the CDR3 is TGTGCCAGCAGCTTCGACAGGGGGCTGAGTGGCTACACCTTC.